This T cell receptor (beta chain) was identified in a study of blood T cell repertoires in COVID-19. Study-level information: Samples taken during acute and convalescent COVID-19 were collected in the United States, Italy and Spain. Sources were T cells, B-cell-depleted T cells, or PBMCs; the material itself was cDNA or gDNA.

This clone was detected only a few times. The CDR3 is 14 amino acids. Trimming stripped 2 bases from V and 3 bases from J, with 11 bases between. Germline lookup yields CDR1 MNHEY and CDR2 SMNVEV (reference sequence). As handled by the study authors: Amplification from reference gene primers served as the basis for estimated nucleated cell counts. The method was immunoSEQ multiplex PCR; TCRdb's version includes in-frame clones alone and lacks a portion of them. D and trimming were read from the DNA, whereas the V and J calls and clone size are those reported in that table. The data hold about 29,000 clones, with 80% to 90% observed a single time.

The chain carries TRBV27 and TRBJ2-7, with a tentative D call TRBD1 (6 bases). The sample consisted of peripheral blood. The origin of this receptor is a man of 80 years or more with acute or convalescent COVID-19. The CDR3 region has the DNA TGTGCCAGCAGTTTAATTCAGGGGAACTACGAGCAGTACTTC. Amino acid sequence: CASSLIQGNYEQYF.